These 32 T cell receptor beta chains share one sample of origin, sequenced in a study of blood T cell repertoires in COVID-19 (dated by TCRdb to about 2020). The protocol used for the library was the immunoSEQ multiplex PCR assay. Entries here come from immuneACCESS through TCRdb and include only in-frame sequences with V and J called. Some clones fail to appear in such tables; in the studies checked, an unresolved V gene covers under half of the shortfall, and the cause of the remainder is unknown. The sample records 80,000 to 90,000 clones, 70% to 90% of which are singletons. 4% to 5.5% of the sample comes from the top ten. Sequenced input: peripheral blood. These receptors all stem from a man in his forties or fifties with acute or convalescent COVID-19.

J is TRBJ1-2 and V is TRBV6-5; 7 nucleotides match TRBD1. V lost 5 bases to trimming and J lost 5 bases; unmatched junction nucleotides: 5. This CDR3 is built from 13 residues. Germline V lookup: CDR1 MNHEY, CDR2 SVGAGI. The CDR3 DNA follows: TGTGCCAGCAGTCCGGGACAGATATATGGCTACACCTTC. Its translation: CASSPGQIYGYTF.

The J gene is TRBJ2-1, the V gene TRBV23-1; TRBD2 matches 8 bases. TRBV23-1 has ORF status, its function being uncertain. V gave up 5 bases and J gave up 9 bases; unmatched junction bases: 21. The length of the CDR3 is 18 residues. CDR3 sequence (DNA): TGCGCCAGCAGTAGGGACTCCGCGCTAGCGGGCCTTTATTCTGAGCAGTTCTTC. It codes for CASSRDSALAGLYSEQFF.

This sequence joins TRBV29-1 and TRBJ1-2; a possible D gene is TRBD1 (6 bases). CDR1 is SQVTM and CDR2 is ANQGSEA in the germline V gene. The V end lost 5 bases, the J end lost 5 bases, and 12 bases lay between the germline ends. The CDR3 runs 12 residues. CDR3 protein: CSVRGAGYGYTF. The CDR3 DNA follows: TGCAGCGTTCGGGGGGCAGGGTATGGCTACACCTTC.

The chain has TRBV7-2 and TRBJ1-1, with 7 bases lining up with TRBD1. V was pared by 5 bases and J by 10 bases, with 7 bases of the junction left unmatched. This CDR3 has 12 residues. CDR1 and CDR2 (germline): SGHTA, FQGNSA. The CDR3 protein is CASSQPGQRAFF. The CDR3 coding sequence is TGTGCCAGCAGCCAACCGGGACAGCGAGCTTTCTTT.

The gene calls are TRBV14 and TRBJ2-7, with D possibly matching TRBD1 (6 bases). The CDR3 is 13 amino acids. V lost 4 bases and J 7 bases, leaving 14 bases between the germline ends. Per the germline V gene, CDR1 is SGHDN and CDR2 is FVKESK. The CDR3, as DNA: TGTGCCAGCAGCCGGACAGCTAAAGGGGAGCAGTACTTC. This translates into CASSRTAKGEQYF. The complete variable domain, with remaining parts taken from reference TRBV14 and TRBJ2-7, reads EAGVTQFPSHSVIEKGQTVTLRCDPISGHDNLYWYRRVMGKEIKFLLHFVKESKQDESGMPNNRFLAERTGGTYSTLKVQPAELEDSGVYFCASSRTAKGEQYFGPGTRLTVT.

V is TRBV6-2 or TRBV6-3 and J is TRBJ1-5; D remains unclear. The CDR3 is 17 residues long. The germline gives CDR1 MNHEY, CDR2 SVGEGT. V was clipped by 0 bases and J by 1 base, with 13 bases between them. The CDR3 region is CASSYSDFVGSNQPQHF. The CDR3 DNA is TGTGCCAGCAGTTACTCGGACTTTGTTGGAAGCAATCAGCCCCAGCATTTT.

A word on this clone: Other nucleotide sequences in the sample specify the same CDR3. CDR3 nucleotides: TGCGCCAGCAGCTTAGTTGCAGGGTTTCAGGCTAACTATGGCTACACCTTC. This encodes CASSLVAGFQANYGYTF. The V and J genes are TRBV5-1 and TRBJ1-2, with D perhaps TRBD1 (5 bases). V shed 2 bases and J shed 0 bases, with 17 bases lying between them. Germline lookup yields CDR1 SGHRS and CDR2 YFSETQ. This CDR3 comprises 17 residues.

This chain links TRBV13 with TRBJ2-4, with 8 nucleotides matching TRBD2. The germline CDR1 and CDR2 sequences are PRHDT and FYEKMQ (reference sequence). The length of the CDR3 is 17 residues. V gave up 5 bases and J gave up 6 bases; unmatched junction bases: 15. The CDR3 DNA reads TGTGCCAGCAGCCCCTCCGGGGGGGCTAGGAACGGAAACATTCAGTACTTC. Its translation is CASSPSGGARNGNIQYF.

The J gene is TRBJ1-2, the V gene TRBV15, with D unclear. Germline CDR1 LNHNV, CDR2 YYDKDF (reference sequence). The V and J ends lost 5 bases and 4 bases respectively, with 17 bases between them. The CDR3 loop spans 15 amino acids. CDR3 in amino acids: CATSASQGSSYGYTF. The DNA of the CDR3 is TGTGCCACCAGCGCTAGCCAAGGGTCCAGCTATGGCTACACCTTC.

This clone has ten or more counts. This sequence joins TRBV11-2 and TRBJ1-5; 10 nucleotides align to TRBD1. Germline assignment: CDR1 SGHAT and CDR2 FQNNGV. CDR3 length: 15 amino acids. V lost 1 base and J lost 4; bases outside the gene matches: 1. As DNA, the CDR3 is TGTGCCAGCAGCTTAGGGACAGGGGGTAATCAGCCCCAGCATTTT. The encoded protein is CASSLGTGGNQPQHF. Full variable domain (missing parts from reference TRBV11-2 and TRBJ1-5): EAGVAQSPRYKIIEKRQSVAFWCNPISGHATLYWYQQILGQGPKLLIQFQNNGVVDDSQLPKDRFSAERLKGVDSTLKIQPAKLEDSAVYLCASSLGTGGNQPQHFGDGTRLSIL.

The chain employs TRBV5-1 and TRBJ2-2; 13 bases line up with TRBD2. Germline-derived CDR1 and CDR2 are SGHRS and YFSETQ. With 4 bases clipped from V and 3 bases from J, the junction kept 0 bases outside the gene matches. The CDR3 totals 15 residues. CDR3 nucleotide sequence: TGCGCCAGCAGCACTAGCGGGGGGGACACCGGGGAGCTGTTTTTT. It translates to CASSTSGGDTGELFF.

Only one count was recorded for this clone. The CDR3 region has the DNA TGTGCCAGCAGTGGGGGAGACAGGATGTCTAATGAAAAACTGTTTTTT. Amino acid sequence: CASSGGDRMSNEKLFF. V is TRBV25-1 and J is TRBJ1-4; weak D call: TRBD1 (6 bases). V was shortened by 4 bases and J by 3 bases, with 15 bases between the two germline ends. Per the germline V gene, CDR1 is MGHDK and CDR2 is SYGVNS. The CDR3 extends over 16 amino acids.

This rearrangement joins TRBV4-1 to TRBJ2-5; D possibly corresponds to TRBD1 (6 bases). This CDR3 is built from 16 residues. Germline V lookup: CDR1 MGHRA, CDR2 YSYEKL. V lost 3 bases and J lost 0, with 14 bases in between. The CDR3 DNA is TGCGCCAGCAGCCAGGGCGCCACAGGGCACCAAGAGACCCAGTACTTC. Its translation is CASSQGATGHQETQYF.

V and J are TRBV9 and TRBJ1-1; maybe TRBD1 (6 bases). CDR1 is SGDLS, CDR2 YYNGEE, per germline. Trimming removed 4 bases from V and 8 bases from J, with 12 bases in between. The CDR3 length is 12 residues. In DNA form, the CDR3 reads TGTGCCAGCAGCTCTCCGGGACAAGAAGCTTTCTTT. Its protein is CASSSPGQEAFF.

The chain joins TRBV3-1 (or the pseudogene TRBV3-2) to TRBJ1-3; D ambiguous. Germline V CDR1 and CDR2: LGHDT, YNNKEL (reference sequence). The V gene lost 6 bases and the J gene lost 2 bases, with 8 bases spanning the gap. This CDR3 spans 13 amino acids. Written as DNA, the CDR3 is TGTGCCAGCAGACCCTATCCTGGAAACACCATATATTTT. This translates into CASRPYPGNTIYF.

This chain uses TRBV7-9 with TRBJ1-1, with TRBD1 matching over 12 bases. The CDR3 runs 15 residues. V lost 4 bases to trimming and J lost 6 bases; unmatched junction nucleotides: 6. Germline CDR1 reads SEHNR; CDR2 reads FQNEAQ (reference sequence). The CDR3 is CASSWDRGPVAEAFF. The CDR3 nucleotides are TGTGCCAGCAGCTGGGACAGGGGGCCGGTCGCTGAAGCTTTCTTT.

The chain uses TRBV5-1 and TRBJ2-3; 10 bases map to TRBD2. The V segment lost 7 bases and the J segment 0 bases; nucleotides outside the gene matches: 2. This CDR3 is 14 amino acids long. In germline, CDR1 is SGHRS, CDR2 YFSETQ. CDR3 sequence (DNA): TGCGCCAGCGAGCGGGAGGGAAGCACAGATACGCAGTATTTT. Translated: CASEREGSTDTQYF.

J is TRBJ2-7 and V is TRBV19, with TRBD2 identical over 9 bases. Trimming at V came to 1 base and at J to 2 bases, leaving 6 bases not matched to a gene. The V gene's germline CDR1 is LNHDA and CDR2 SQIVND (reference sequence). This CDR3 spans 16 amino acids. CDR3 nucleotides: TGTGCCAGTAGTATAGGGTCTAGCGGGACCACCTACGAGCAGTACTTC. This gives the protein CASSIGSSGTTYEQYF.

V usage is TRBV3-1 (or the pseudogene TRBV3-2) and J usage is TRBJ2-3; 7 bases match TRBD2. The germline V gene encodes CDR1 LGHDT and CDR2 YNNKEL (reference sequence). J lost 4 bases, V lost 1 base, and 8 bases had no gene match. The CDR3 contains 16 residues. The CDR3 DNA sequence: TGTGCCAGCAGCCAAGGGGGGGGGAGTTTCGCAGATACGCAGTATTTT. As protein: CASSQGGGSFADTQYF.

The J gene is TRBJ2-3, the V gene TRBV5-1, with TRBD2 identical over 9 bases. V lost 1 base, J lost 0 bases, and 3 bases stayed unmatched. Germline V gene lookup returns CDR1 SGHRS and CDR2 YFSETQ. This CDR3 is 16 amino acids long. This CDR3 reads CASSLKLAGSTDTQYF. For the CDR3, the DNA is TGCGCCAGCAGCTTGAAACTAGCGGGTAGCACAGATACGCAGTATTTT.

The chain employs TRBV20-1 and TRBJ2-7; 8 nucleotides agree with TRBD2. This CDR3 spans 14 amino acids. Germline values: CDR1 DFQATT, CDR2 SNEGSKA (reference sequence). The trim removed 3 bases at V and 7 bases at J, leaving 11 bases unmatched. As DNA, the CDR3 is TGCAGTGCTAGTGGAACTAGCGGTCCGGGGGAGCAGTACTTC. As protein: CSASGTSGPGEQYF.

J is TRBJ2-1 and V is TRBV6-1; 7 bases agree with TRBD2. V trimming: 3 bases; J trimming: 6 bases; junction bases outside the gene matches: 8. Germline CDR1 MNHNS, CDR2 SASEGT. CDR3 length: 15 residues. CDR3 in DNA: TGTGCCAGCAGTGACGGTGCGGGAGTCCCCAATGAGCAGTTCTTC. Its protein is CASSDGAGVPNEQFF.

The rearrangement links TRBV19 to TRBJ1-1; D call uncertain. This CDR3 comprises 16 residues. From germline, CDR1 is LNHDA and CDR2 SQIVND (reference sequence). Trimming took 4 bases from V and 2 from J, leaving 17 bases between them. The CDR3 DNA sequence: TGTGCCAGTAGTACTTTGGCGGGTTTGGGAAACACTGAAGCTTTCTTT. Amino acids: CASSTLAGLGNTEAFF.

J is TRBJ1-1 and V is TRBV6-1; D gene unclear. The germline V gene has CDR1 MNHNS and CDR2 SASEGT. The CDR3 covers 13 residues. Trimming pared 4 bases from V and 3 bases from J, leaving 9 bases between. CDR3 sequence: CASSASRDTEAFF. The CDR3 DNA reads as TGTGCCAGCAGTGCCTCCCGGGACACTGAAGCTTTCTTT.

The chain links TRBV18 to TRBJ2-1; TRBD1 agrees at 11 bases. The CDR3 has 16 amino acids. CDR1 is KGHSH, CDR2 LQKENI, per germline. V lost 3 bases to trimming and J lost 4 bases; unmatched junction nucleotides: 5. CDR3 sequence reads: CASSPSGTGGYNEQFF. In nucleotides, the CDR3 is TGTGCCAGCTCACCCTCCGGGACAGGGGGGTACAATGAGCAGTTCTTC.

The CDR3 sequence: CASSLVGLAGGRDTQYF. CDR3 nucleotide sequence: TGCGCCAGCAGCTTGGTAGGGCTAGCGGGCGGTCGGGATACGCAGTATTTT. The chain links TRBV5-1 to TRBJ2-3, with 8 bases fitting TRBD2. The ends lost 0 bases at V and 6 bases at J; junction bases unmatched: 12. There are 17 residues in the CDR3. CDR1 is SGHRS, CDR2 YFSETQ, per germline.

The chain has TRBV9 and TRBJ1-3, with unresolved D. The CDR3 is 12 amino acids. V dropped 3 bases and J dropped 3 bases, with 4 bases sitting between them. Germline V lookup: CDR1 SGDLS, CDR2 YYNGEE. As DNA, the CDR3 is TGTGCCAGCAGCGGCGTTGGAAACACCATATATTTT. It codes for CASSGVGNTIYF.

In DNA form, the CDR3 reads TGTGCCAGCAGCTCAGGGGTTGGAGAAAAACTGTTTTTT. It codes for CASSSGVGEKLFF. The chain couples TRBV7-6 to TRBJ1-4, with D possibly matching TRBD1 (6 bases). V lost 4 bases to trimming and J lost 8 bases, with 11 bases between them. The CDR3 totals 13 residues. Germline CDR1 is SGHVS and CDR2 is FNYEAQ.

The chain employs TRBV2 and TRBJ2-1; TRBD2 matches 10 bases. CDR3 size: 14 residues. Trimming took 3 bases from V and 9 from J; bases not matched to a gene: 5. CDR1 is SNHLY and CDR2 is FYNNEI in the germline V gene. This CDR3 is CASSESSGRTEQFF. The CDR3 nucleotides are TGTGCCAGCAGTGAGTCTAGCGGGAGAACTGAGCAGTTCTTC.

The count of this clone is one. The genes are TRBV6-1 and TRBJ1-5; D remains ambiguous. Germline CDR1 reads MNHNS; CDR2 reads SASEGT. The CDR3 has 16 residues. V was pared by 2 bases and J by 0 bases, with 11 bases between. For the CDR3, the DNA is TGTGCCAGCAGTGAATTCCGGGAGTATAGCAATCAGCCCCAGCATTTT. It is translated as CASSEFREYSNQPQHF.

The CDR3 region is CASTPGGSTGELFF. CDR3 bases: TGTGCCAGTACCCCCGGGGGATCAACCGGGGAGCTGTTTTTT. The chain links TRBV19 to TRBJ2-2, with a weak D call TRBD2 (6 bases). CDR3 size: 14 residues. Deletions cut 7 bases from V and 5 bases from J, with 14 bases between. CDR1 and CDR2 (germline): LNHDA, SQIVND (reference sequence).

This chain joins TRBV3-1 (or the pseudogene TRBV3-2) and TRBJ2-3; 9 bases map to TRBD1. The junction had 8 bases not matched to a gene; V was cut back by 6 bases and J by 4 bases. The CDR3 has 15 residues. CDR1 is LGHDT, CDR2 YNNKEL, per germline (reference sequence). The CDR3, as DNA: TGTGCCAGCAGTCCCGGGACAGGGTTCGCAGATACGCAGTATTTT. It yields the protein CASSPGTGFADTQYF.